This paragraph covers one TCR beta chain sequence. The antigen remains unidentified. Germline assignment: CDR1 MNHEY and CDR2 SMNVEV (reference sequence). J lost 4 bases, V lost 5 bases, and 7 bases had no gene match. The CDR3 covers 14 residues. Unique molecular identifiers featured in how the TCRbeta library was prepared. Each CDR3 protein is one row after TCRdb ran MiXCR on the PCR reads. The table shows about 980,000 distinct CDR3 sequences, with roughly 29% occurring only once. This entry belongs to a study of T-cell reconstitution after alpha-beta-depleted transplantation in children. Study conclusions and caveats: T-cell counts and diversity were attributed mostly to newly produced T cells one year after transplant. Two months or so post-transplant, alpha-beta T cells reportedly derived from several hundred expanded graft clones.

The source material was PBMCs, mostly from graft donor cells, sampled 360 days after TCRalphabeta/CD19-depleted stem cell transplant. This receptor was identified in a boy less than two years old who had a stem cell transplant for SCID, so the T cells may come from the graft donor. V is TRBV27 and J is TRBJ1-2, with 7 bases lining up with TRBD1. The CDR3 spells CASSPRTGPYGYTF. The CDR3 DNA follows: TGTGCCAGCAGTCCGAGGACAGGTCCCTATGGCTACACCTTC.